This entry describes one T cell receptor (beta chain). Researchers took RNA transcripts and amplified TCR beta CDR3 regions from them. Amplification began with first-round RT-PCR using HTBI primers, then second-round multiplex PCR was performed. TCRdb used MiXCR to reprocess the multiplex PCR reads, holding one entry per CDR3 protein. The sample consists of 900,000 to 1,200,000 distinct CDR3 sequences, about 36% of them appearing once. This specimen belongs to a study of Graves' ophthalmopathy and Graves' hyperthyroidism. The V and J ends lost 8 bases and 0 bases respectively, with 14 bases between them. CDR1 is MGHDK and CDR2 is SYGVNS in the germline V gene. This CDR3 is built from 14 residues.

The sample consisted of peripheral blood or thyroid tissue (not recorded which). This chain uses TRBV25-1 with TRBJ2-7, with D possibly called TRBD1 or TRBD2 (6 bases each). The clonotype originates from an adult man with Graves' hyperthyroidism. CDR3 loop: CASGRGGNSYEQYF. CDR3 nucleotide sequence: TGTGCCAGCGGGAGAGGGGGGAACTCCTACGAGCAGTACTTC.